The 20 T cell receptor beta chains listed next were all sequenced from one sample in a study of blood T cell repertoires in COVID-19. Assay: immunoSEQ multiplex PCR; the TCRdb copy retains only in-frame clones and omits some. This table holds some 200,000 clones, about 86% found once. Sequencing was carried out using peripheral blood. The receptors derive from a man under 40 with active or convalescent COVID-19.

CDR3 bases: TGTGCCAGCAGCGGAACAGGGTATAGCAATCAGCCCCAGCATTTT. Translating it yields CASSGTGYSNQPQHF. The rearrangement links TRBV5-5 to TRBJ1-5; the D gene is possibly TRBD1 (6 bases). The CDR3 contains 15 residues. Trimming took off 4 bases at V and 0 bases at J, with 11 bases between the two ends. Germline loops: CDR1 SGHKS, CDR2 YYEKEE (reference sequence). The whole variable domain, remainder taken from reference TRBV5-5 and TRBJ1-5, is DAGVTQSPTHLIKTRGQQVTLRCSPISGHKSVSWYQQVLGQGPQFIFQYYEKEERGRGNFPDRFSARQFPNYSSELNVNALLLGDSALYLCASSGTGYSNQPQHFGDGTRLSIL.

CDR3 nucleotide sequence: TGTGCCTGGAGTAGGGAGATGAACACTGAAGCTTTCTTT. This encodes CAWSREMNTEAFF. This chain joins TRBV30 and TRBJ1-1; D remains ambiguous. Trimming shortened V by 2 bases and J by 0 bases, and 7 bases separated the two germline ends. Per germline, CDR1 GTSNPN and CDR2 SVGIG (reference sequence). This CDR3 has 13 residues. Full variable domain (remainder filled in from reference TRBV30 and TRBJ1-1): SQTIHQWPATLVQPVGSPLSLECTVEGTSNPNLYWYRQAAGRGLQLLFYSVGIGQISSEVPQNLSASRPQDRQFILSSKKLLLSDSGFYLCAWSREMNTEAFFGQGTRLTVV.

The rearrangement links TRBV7-2 to TRBJ2-1; 13 positions match TRBD2. V lost 5 bases, J lost 6 bases, and 10 bases stayed unmatched. The V gene's germline CDR1 is SGHTA and CDR2 FQGNSA. The CDR3 is 17 amino acids. CDR3 sequence (DNA): TGTGCCAGCAGCCTAGGGACTAGCGGGATTCGTGGCAATGAGCAGTTCTTC. It specifies CASSLGTSGIRGNEQFF.

The chain is built from TRBV5-1 and TRBJ1-1; 10 bases align to TRBD1. Trimming took 5 bases from V and 8 from J; bases not matched to a gene: 12. Germline V gives CDR1 SGHRS, CDR2 YFSETQ. The length of the CDR3 is 15 residues. For the CDR3, the DNA is TGCGCCAGCAGTTTGACTCCAGGACAGGGGGTAGAAGCTTTCTTT. It codes for CASSLTPGQGVEAFF.

In DNA, the CDR3 is TGTGCCAGCAGTTATAGAGGGGGGAACACTGAAGCTTTCTTT. Amino acid sequence: CASSYRGGNTEAFF. This chain uses TRBV6-1 with TRBJ1-1; a weak D match, TRBD1 (6 bases). V lost 5 bases to trimming and J lost 1 base, with 11 bases between them. Germline V gene data show CDR1 as MNHNS and CDR2 as SASEGT. This CDR3 comprises 14 residues.

CDR3 bases: TGTGCCAGCAGCTGGGGACAGGGAGGCTTTTCACCCCTCCACTTT. It translates to CASSWGQGGFSPLHF. The V call is TRBV5-6, the J call TRBJ1-6, with 9 bases aligning to TRBD1. The CDR3 consists of 15 residues. Germline V gene data show CDR1 as SGHDT and CDR2 as YYEEEE. The V and J ends lost 3 bases and 9 bases, in that order; junction bases with no gene match: 7.

The chain couples TRBV7-3 to TRBJ2-1; tentative D call: TRBD1 (6 bases). Germline CDR1 reads SGHTA; CDR2 reads FQGTGA. CDR3 length: 14 residues. V was clipped by 2 bases and J by 9 bases, with 14 bases between them. Written as DNA, the CDR3 is TGTGCCAGCAGCTTATATCAGGGGAGCGGTGAGCAGTTCTTC. It encodes CASSLYQGSGEQFF.

This chain links TRBV5-4 with TRBJ2-2, with TRBD1 matching 9 bases. Losses at the gene ends were 4 bases for V and 4 bases for J; bases not matched to a gene: 5. This CDR3 has 15 amino acids. Germline assignment: CDR1 SGHNT and CDR2 YYREEE (reference sequence). The CDR3 region is CASSLGQGPTGELFF. The CDR3 bases are TGTGCCAGCAGCCTAGGACAGGGGCCCACCGGGGAGCTGTTTTTT.

The chain carries TRBV27 and TRBJ2-2; D is ambiguous. The CDR3 totals 15 residues. In germline, CDR1 is MNHEY, CDR2 SMNVEV (reference sequence). The V and J ends lost 6 bases and 0 bases respectively, with 11 bases between them. The DNA for the CDR3 is TGTGCCAGCAGCTACGCTGGTGCGAACACCGGGGAGCTGTTTTTT. This sequence encodes CASSYAGANTGELFF.

CDR3 sequence: CRGQGDYGYTF. DNA of the CDR3: TGCAGGGGACAGGGCGACTATGGCTACACCTTC. The rearrangement uses TRBV20-1 and TRBJ1-2; 9 nucleotides line up with TRBD1. The CDR3 spans 11 residues. Germline CDR1 and CDR2: DFQATT and SNEGSKA (reference sequence).

This clone was detected only a few times. The J gene is TRBJ1-6, the V gene TRBV5-5, with D perhaps TRBD1 (5 bases). Germline CDR1 reads SGHKS; CDR2 reads YYEKEE (reference sequence). Trimming stripped 3 bases from V and 4 bases from J, with 17 bases between. The CDR3 totals 17 residues. The CDR3 is CASSSPVTGGYNSPLHF. CDR3 coding DNA: TGTGCCAGCAGCTCACCGGTTACAGGCGGATATAATTCACCCCTCCACTTT. The full variable domain, in which reference TRBV5-5 and TRBJ1-6 provide the parts outside the CDR3, is DAGVTQSPTHLIKTRGQQVTLRCSPISGHKSVSWYQQVLGQGPQFIFQYYEKEERGRGNFPDRFSARQFPNYSSELNVNALLLGDSALYLCASSSPVTGGYNSPLHFGNGTRLTVT.

V gene TRBV2 combines with J gene TRBJ2-3, with 8 bases matching TRBD1. CDR3 size: 15 residues. V lost 8 bases, J lost 2 bases, and 9 bases stayed unmatched. The germline gives CDR1 SNHLY, CDR2 FYNNEI. CDR3 bases: TGTGCCAGCGCGTCCCAGGGGGCCCACACAGATACGCAGTATTTT. Amino acid sequence: CASASQGAHTDTQYF.

The rearrangement joins TRBV11-3 to TRBJ2-7; 8 bases fit TRBD1. In germline, CDR1 is SGHNT, CDR2 YENEEA. The CDR3 consists of 14 residues. J gave up 5 bases and V 4 bases, and 7 bases lay outside the gene matches. The CDR3: CASSSRTGNDEQYF. Here the CDR3 DNA reads TGTGCCAGCAGCTCTCGGACAGGGAACGACGAGCAGTACTTC.

For the CDR3, the DNA is TGTGCCAGTCAATCCGGGACAGCTATCGCCTACAATGAGCAGTTCTTC. Its protein product is CASQSGTAIAYNEQFF. The V call is TRBV7-2, the J call TRBJ2-1, with TRBD1 matching over 7 bases. After removal of 9 bases from V and 2 bases from J, the junction contained 13 bases not matched to a gene. Germline CDR1 reads SGHTA; CDR2 reads FQGNSA. The CDR3 consists of 16 residues.

The rearrangement links TRBV15 to TRBJ2-2, with D tentatively TRBD2 (5 bases). Trimming left V 6 bases short and J 6 bases short, with 17 bases between. The germline gives CDR1 LNHNV, CDR2 YYDKDF (reference sequence). The CDR3 contains 15 residues. The CDR3 is CATSHTSERAGELFF. The CDR3 nucleotides are TGTGCCACCAGTCATACTAGTGAGCGCGCCGGGGAGCTGTTTTTT.

This clone was counted once. In the same sample, other DNA sequences code for this CDR3. The genes are TRBV6-5 and TRBJ1-5; perhaps TRBD1 as D (5 bases). V lost 6 bases, J lost 2 bases, and 5 bases lay in between. Germline CDR1 is MNHEY and CDR2 is SVGAGI. CDR3 length: 12 amino acids. The CDR3 region is CASRQGNQPQHF. The CDR3 region has the DNA TGTGCCAGCAGACAGGGCAATCAGCCCCAGCATTTT.

V gene TRBV5-8 combines with J gene TRBJ1-6, with TRBD1 identical over 7 bases. J gave up 4 bases and V 3 bases, and 7 bases lay outside the gene matches. The CDR3 contains 16 residues. Germline lookup yields CDR1 SGHTS and CDR2 YDEGEE. This chain's CDR3 is CASSSRQGAYNSPLHF. The CDR3 DNA reads as TGTGCCAGCAGCTCTCGACAGGGTGCATATAATTCACCCCTCCACTTT.

The gene calls are TRBV5-1 and TRBJ2-1, with 12 bases matching TRBD2. Germline trimming cut 6 bases from V and 12 bases from J; bases unmatched to any gene: 10. CDR1 is SGHRS and CDR2 is YFSETQ in the germline V gene. The CDR3 spans 14 residues. The CDR3 bases are TGCGCCAGCACCCCTAGCGGGGGGGCCCCTAGGCAGTTCTTC. Translation: CASTPSGGAPRQFF.

The chain carries TRBV9 and TRBJ2-5; 12 bases fit TRBD2. V was pared by 4 bases and J by 2 bases, with 3 bases of the junction left unmatched. The CDR3 spans 15 residues. CDR1 and CDR2 (germline): SGDLS, YYNGEE. CDR3 DNA sequence: TGTGCCAGCAGCCGAACTAGCGGGGGGCAAGAGACCCAGTACTTC. Translating gives CASSRTSGGQETQYF.

The chain links TRBV3-1 (or the pseudogene TRBV3-2) to TRBJ2-7, with 10 bases lining up with TRBD1. Unmatched junction bases numbered 5, after V lost 4 bases and J lost 2 bases. The CDR3 extends over 15 amino acids. Germline V gives CDR1 LGHDT, CDR2 YNNKEL (reference sequence). The CDR3 coding sequence is TGTGCCAGCAGCCGGGGACAGGGGCTAACCTACGAGCAGTACGTC. Protein sequence: CASSRGQGLTYEQYV.